These 26 T cell receptor beta chains came from one sample sequenced in a study of blood T cell repertoires in COVID-19. Profiled with immunoSEQ multiplex PCR; TCRdb holds only in-frame clones, not every one. Of over 250,000 clones listed, approximately 85% are singletons. Sequenced input: peripheral blood. The receptors were sampled from a woman in her seventies with acute or convalescent COVID-19.

The V call is TRBV28, the J call TRBJ1-2; D may be TRBD1 (6 bases). The CDR3 loop spans 16 amino acids. The V gene lost 8 bases and the J gene lost 4 bases, with 23 bases spanning the gap. Germline V lookup: CDR1 MDHEN, CDR2 SYDVKM. The CDR3 region is CASGGGWGRFRYGYTF. The CDR3 DNA is TGTGCCAGCGGGGGAGGGTGGGGGCGCTTCCGCTATGGCTACACCTTC.

This clone has just one count. This chain uses TRBV5-4 with TRBJ1-1, with 7 bases aligning to TRBD1. Trimming cost V 5 bases and J 9 bases; bases outside gene matches: 7. The germline V gene has CDR1 SGHNT and CDR2 YYREEE (reference sequence). There are 12 residues in the CDR3. CDR3 bases: TGTGCCAGCAGTCCAATACAGGGGAAAGCTTTCTTT. The encoded protein is CASSPIQGKAFF. The full variable domain, in which reference TRBV5-4 and TRBJ1-1 provide the parts outside the CDR3, is ETGVTQSPTHLIKTRGQQVTLRCSSQSGHNTVSWYQQALGQGPQFIFQYYREEENGRGNFPPRFSGLQFPNYSSELNVNALELDDSALYLCASSPIQGKAFFGQGTRLTVV.

V is TRBV6-5 and J is TRBJ1-1; D call uncertain. The V end was cut by 7 bases, the J end by 4 bases, with 13 bases between. CDR1 and CDR2 (germline): MNHEY, SVGAGI. The CDR3 contains 13 residues. The DNA for the CDR3 is TGTGCCAGCATTATCCGCCGGGGCACTGAAGCTTTCTTT. This translates into CASIIRRGTEAFF.

This clone has just one count. This rearrangement joins TRBV7-6 to TRBJ1-3; 7 positions agree with TRBD1. This CDR3 is 18 amino acids long. The V gene end was trimmed by 4 bases and the J gene end by 0 bases; junction bases not matched to a gene: 12. CDR1 is SGHVS and CDR2 is FNYEAQ in the germline V gene. The CDR3 sequence: CASSSRGWDRDSGNTIYF. In DNA form, the CDR3 reads TGTGCCAGCAGCTCCAGAGGGTGGGACAGAGACTCTGGAAACACCATATATTTT.

The chain couples TRBV4-1 to TRBJ1-1, with D possibly being TRBD1 (6 bases). The CDR3 consists of 14 residues. The germline CDR1 and CDR2 sequences are MGHRA and YSYEKL. The V end was cut by 0 bases, the J end by 11 bases, with 16 bases between. The CDR3 protein is CASSQEDRKLVAFF. For the CDR3, the DNA is TGCGCCAGCAGCCAAGAGGACAGAAAGCTGGTGGCTTTCTTT.

This rearrangement joins TRBV20-1 to TRBJ2-2; D ambiguous. CDR1 and CDR2 (germline): DFQATT, SNEGSKA (reference sequence). The CDR3 covers 14 residues. Trimming shortened V by 3 bases and J by 2 bases, and 10 bases separated the two germline ends. The CDR3 sequence is CSASGAINTGELFF. CDR3 nucleotide sequence: TGCAGTGCTAGTGGAGCGATAAACACCGGGGAGCTGTTTTTT.

The chain links TRBV2 to TRBJ2-5, with 9 positions matching TRBD2. This CDR3 spans 15 amino acids. The trim removed 3 bases at V and 4 bases at J, leaving 6 bases unmatched. Germline-derived CDR1 and CDR2 are SNHLY and FYNNEI. The CDR3 loop reads CASSDEAGGVETQYF. The CDR3 bases are TGTGCCAGCAGTGATGAAGCGGGGGGTGTAGAGACCCAGTACTTC.

A single count supports this clone. This chain joins TRBV25-1 and TRBJ1-6; D is uncertain. Trimming stripped 2 bases from V and 11 bases from J, with 13 bases between. Germline V gives CDR1 MGHDK, CDR2 SYGVNS. The CDR3 loop spans 14 amino acids. CDR3 sequence reads: CASSETGVVAPLHF. The CDR3 bases are TGTGCCAGCAGTGAAACGGGAGTCGTAGCACCCCTCCACTTT. Variable domain in full (rest from reference TRBV25-1 and TRBJ1-6): EADIYQTPRYLVIGTGKKITLECSQTMGHDKMYWYQQDPGMELHLIHYSYGVNSTEKGDLSSESTVSRIRTEHFPLTLESARPSHTSQYLCASSETGVVAPLHFGNGTRLTVT.

This sequence joins TRBV18 and TRBJ2-7; D possibly corresponds to TRBD2 (6 bases). The CDR3 totals 16 residues. CDR1 and CDR2 from the germline V gene are KGHSH and LQKENI. Trimming removed 2 bases from V and 2 bases from J, with 16 bases in between. The chain's CDR3 is CASSPTSLAPAYEQYF. The CDR3 DNA is TGTGCCAGCTCACCAACTAGCCTAGCTCCGGCCTACGAGCAGTACTTC. Full variable domain (remainder filled in from reference TRBV18 and TRBJ2-7): NAGVMQNPRHLVRRRGQEARLRCSPMKGHSHVYWYRQLPEEGLKFMVYLQKENIIDESGMPKERFSAEFPKEGPSILRIQQVVRGDSAAYFCASSPTSLAPAYEQYFGPGTRLTVT.

This clone showed up just once. Mismatch with germline at one junction end may stem from a read error. The gene calls are TRBV5-4 and TRBJ2-4; 7 bases agree with TRBD1. This CDR3 spans 13 amino acids. Per the germline V gene, CDR1 is SGHNT and CDR2 is YYREEE (reference sequence). The CDR3 sequence is CASSTDRDSAQAF. CDR3 sequence (DNA): TGTGCCAGCAGCACGGACCGGGACAGTGCTCAGGCCTTC.

The chain recombines TRBV7-6 with TRBJ1-1; 10 nucleotides line up with TRBD1. The CDR3 runs 14 residues. CDR1 is SGHVS and CDR2 is FNYEAQ in the germline V gene. With 4 bases clipped from V and 3 bases from J, the junction kept 2 bases outside the gene matches. CDR3 sequence reads: CASSSGQGDTEAFF. The CDR3 DNA is TGTGCCAGCAGCTCCGGACAGGGGGACACTGAAGCTTTCTTT.

This clone was picked up a small number of times. V usage is TRBV13 and J usage is TRBJ2-7; the D gene is possibly TRBD1 (5 bases). The length of the CDR3 is 13 residues. V was clipped by 5 bases and J by 5 bases, with 13 bases between them. Germline V lookup: CDR1 PRHDT, CDR2 FYEKMQ (reference sequence). CDR3 nucleotide sequence: TGTGCCAGCAGCCCTACCGACAGTAACGAGCAGTACTTC. The encoded protein is CASSPTDSNEQYF.

This chain links TRBV19 with TRBJ1-2; D not resolved. Trimming cost V 5 bases and J 4 bases, with 11 bases left between them. The V gene's germline CDR1 is LNHDA and CDR2 SQIVND (reference sequence). The CDR3 loop spans 13 amino acids. The CDR3 loop is CASSSPSGYGYTF. The CDR3 DNA sequence: TGTGCCAGTAGTTCCCCATCGGGCTATGGCTACACCTTC.

The rearrangement joins TRBV10-3 to TRBJ2-7; 7 positions match TRBD2. Trimming took 11 bases from V and 5 from J; bases not matched to a gene: 18. This CDR3 contains 15 residues. Germline V gene lookup returns CDR1 ENHRY and CDR2 SYGVKD. The chain's CDR3 is CASQGGQRVVDEQYF. CDR3 bases: TGTGCCTCTCAGGGAGGGCAGCGAGTAGTAGACGAGCAGTACTTC.

This rearrangement joins TRBV2 to TRBJ1-4, with D tentatively TRBD1 (6 bases). The CDR3 runs to 13 residues. Germline V gene data show CDR1 as SNHLY and CDR2 as FYNNEI. V gave up 7 bases and J gave up 5 bases, with 11 bases separating them. The DNA for the CDR3 is TGTGCCAGCACAGGACAGCCAAATGAAAAACTGTTTTTT. Its protein is CASTGQPNEKLFF.

The rearrangement uses TRBV2 and TRBJ1-2; no definite D call. There are 13 residues in the CDR3. Trimming took 3 bases from V and 4 from J, leaving 9 bases between them. Germline CDR1 SNHLY, CDR2 FYNNEI. CDR3 in amino acids: CASSEVPGYGYTF. The DNA of the CDR3 is TGTGCCAGCAGTGAGGTTCCGGGCTATGGCTACACCTTC.

As regards this clone: Other DNA sequences in the same sample also yield this CDR3. The chain carries TRBV11-2 and TRBJ1-2; the D is unclear. The CDR3 contains 12 residues. With 4 bases removed from V and 6 bases from J, the gap between germline ends came to 9 bases. The germline V gene encodes CDR1 SGHAT and CDR2 FQNNGV. The CDR3 DNA follows: TGTGCCAGCAGCTGGGGAGGGAATGGCTACACCTTC. Protein: CASSWGGNGYTF.

CDR3 in amino acids: CATSDHSAHQPQHF. The CDR3 bases are TGTGCCACCAGTGATCACAGTGCGCATCAGCCCCAGCATTTT. The chain combines TRBV24-1 with TRBJ1-5; D remains unclear. The CDR3 contains 14 residues. CDR1 and CDR2 (germline): KGHDR, SFDVKD. Trimming took 3 bases from V and 5 from J, leaving 10 bases between them.

The chain employs TRBV7-9 and TRBJ1-3; 7 bases line up with TRBD1. This CDR3 has 16 residues. The V gene end was trimmed by 5 bases and the J gene end by 5 bases; junction bases not matched to a gene: 12. CDR1 and CDR2 (germline): SEHNR, FQNEAQ (reference sequence). The CDR3 region is CASSDRAGQSRNTIYF. Written as DNA, the CDR3 is TGTGCCAGCAGCGATCGGGCGGGACAGTCTAGAAACACCATATATTTT.

V gene TRBV5-1 combines with J gene TRBJ1-2; D uncertain. CDR3 length: 11 amino acids. Germline V lookup: CDR1 SGHRS, CDR2 YFSETQ. The germline V and J ends were trimmed by 0 bases and 8 bases, with 5 bases remaining between them. CDR3 DNA sequence: TGCGCCAGCAGCTTGGGCGAGGGCTACACCTTC. It codes for CASSLGEGYTF.

The CDR3 here is CASSPRGRGYGYTF. Here the CDR3 DNA reads TGTGCCAGCAGCCCCCGGGGCAGGGGTTATGGCTACACCTTC. The chain links TRBV7-9 to TRBJ1-2; D is perhaps TRBD1 (6 bases). CDR1 is SEHNR and CDR2 is FQNEAQ in the germline V gene (reference sequence). V dropped 5 bases and J dropped 5 bases, with 15 bases sitting between them. The CDR3 consists of 14 residues. The full variable domain, rest sourced from reference TRBV7-9 and TRBJ1-2, is DTGVSQNPRHKITKRGQNVTFRCDPISEHNRLYWYRQTLGQGPEFLTYFQNEAQLEKSRLLSDRFSAERPKGSFSTLEIQRTEQGDSAMYLCASSPRGRGYGYTFGSGTRLTVV.

The CDR3 reads CASSQDSHNQPQHF. The CDR3 DNA reads TGTGCCAGCAGTCAGGACAGCCACAATCAGCCCCAGCATTTT. This chain connects TRBV6-4 to TRBJ1-5; tentatively, D is TRBD1 (6 bases). The CDR3 contains 14 residues. V shed 5 bases and J shed 3 bases, with 11 bases lying between them. Germline V gene lookup returns CDR1 MRHNA and CDR2 SNTAGT.

The DNA for the CDR3 is TGTGCCAGTAGTATAGATCCGACAGGCCCGAATCAGCCCCAGCATTTT. Encoded protein: CASSIDPTGPNQPQHF. The chain couples TRBV19 to TRBJ1-5, with D possibly matching TRBD1 (6 bases). The CDR3 totals 16 residues. V was cut by 0 bases and J by 4 bases, with 13 bases left in between. The germline CDR1 and CDR2 sequences are LNHDA and SQIVND (reference sequence).

This clone was observed once. The chain couples TRBV10-3 to TRBJ1-2; maybe TRBD1 (5 bases). CDR1 ENHRY and CDR2 SYGVKD come from the germline V gene. Trimming cost V 3 bases and J 5 bases, with 22 bases left between them. The CDR3 has 17 amino acids. The CDR3 nucleotides read TGTGCCATCAGTGACCCCAGGGAGGGGACGGCGATTTATGGCTACACCTTC. Translation: CAISDPREGTAIYGYTF.

V is TRBV9 and J is TRBJ1-2; TRBD1 matches 8 bases. CDR3 length: 14 amino acids. V shed 4 bases, J shed 4 bases, and the junction held 6 bases outside the gene matches. Germline V CDR1 and CDR2: SGDLS, YYNGEE. CDR3 coding DNA: TGTGCCAGCAGCTCGACAGGGGATGGCTATGGCTACACCTTC. It yields the protein CASSSTGDGYGYTF.

This chain joins TRBV5-4 and TRBJ1-1, with unresolved D. The CDR3 contains 15 residues. The germline V and J ends were trimmed by 4 bases and 3 bases, with 16 bases remaining between them. Per germline, CDR1 SGHNT and CDR2 YYREEE (reference sequence). CDR3 loop: CASSPSGGWDTEAFF. In DNA, the CDR3 is TGTGCCAGCAGCCCCTCGGGAGGGTGGGACACTGAAGCTTTCTTT.